The present TCR beta chain was sequenced within a study of human T cells and chemical hapten exposure. Study-level background: In the approximately 23-week study, patients were dosed weekly with diphenylcyclopropenone on the scalp throughout.

As for time point: pre-sensitization, week 0. Treatment of the sample: therapeutic diphenylcyclopropenone sensitization with weekly scalp DPC. Blood draws came before every patch-test application. Unfractionated whole blood yielded the extracted total RNA. This CDR3 region has 15 residues. CDR1 is LGHDT and CDR2 is YNNKEL in the germline V gene (reference sequence). V lost 0 bases, J lost 5 bases, and 13 bases lay in between. This clonotype has at least ten counts. What it binds is not known. The study's findings and limits: Expanded TCRs showed more large CDR3 clusters than pre-sensitization or healthy control sets.

TCRdb reanalysed the RACE reads using MiXCR and keeps one entry per CDR3 protein. This sample has 350,000 to 400,000 distinct CDR3 sequences, with roughly 5.3% found just once. The chain has TRBV3-1 and TRBJ1-2; a possible D gene is TRBD1 (5 bases). This receptor was obtained from a woman aged 50 to 65 with alopecia areata. Some clones in this sample may be carry-over from other donors' samples. Source: whole blood, taken in connection with sensitization to the hapten diphenylcyclopropenone (DPC). CDR3 protein: CASSQDLTASYGYTF. CDR3 bases: TGTGCCAGCAGCCAAGATTTGACAGCTTCTTATGGCTACACCTTC.